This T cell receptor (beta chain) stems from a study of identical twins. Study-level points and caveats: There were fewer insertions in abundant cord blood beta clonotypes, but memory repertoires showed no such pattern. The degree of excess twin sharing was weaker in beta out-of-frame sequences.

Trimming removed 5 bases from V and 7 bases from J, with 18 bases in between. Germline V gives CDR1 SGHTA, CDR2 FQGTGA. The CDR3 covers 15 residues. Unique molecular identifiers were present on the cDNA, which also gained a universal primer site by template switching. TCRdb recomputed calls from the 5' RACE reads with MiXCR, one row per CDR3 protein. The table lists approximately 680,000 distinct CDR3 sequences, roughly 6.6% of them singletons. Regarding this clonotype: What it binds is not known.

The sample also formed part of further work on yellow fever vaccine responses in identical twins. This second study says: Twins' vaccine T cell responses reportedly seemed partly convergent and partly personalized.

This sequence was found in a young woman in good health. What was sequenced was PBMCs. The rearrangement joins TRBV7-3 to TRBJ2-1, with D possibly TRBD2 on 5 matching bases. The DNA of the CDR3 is TGTGCCAGCAGCCCCGGGGATAAAAGATGGAATGAGCAGTTCTTC. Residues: CASSPGDKRWNEQFF.